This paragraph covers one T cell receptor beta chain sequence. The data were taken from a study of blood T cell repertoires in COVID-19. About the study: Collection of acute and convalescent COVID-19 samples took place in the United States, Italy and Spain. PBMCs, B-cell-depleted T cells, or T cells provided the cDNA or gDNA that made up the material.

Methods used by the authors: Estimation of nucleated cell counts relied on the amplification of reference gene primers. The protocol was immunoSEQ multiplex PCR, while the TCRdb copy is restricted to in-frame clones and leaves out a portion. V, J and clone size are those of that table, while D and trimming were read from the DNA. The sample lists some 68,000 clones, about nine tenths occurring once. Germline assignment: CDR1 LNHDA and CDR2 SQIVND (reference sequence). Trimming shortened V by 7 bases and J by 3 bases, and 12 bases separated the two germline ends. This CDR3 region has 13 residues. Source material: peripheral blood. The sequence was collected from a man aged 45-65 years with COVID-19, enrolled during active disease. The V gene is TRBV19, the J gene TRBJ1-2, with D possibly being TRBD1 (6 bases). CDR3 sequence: CASKNRDDYGYTF. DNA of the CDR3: TGTGCCAGTAAAAACAGGGATGACTATGGCTACACCTTC.